The sequence of this T cell receptor (beta chain) was determined in a study of T cell repertoires in cytomegalovirus infection. The overall study: The public TCR beta signatures pointed to both CMV infection and matching HLA type.

Broader study findings: The cumulative frequency of public TCR beta families identified carriers of CMV plus the relevant HLA. CMV-specific TCR beta clonotypes restricted by HLA-C were the ones dominating the ex vivo response.

This clonotype was picked up a small number of times. Its antigen is undetermined. MiXCR was run by TCRdb on the reads, yielding one entry per CDR3 protein. This sample yields some 300,000 distinct CDR3 sequences, of which 15% to 20% are seen a single time; approximately 12% belongs to the top ten. V lost 4 bases, J lost 5 bases, and 12 bases lay in between. This CDR3 has 13 amino acids. Germline lookup yields CDR1 SEHNR and CDR2 FQNEAQ (reference sequence). The sequence was collected from a human donor in good health (CMV status not recorded). Some clones in this sample may be carry-over from other donors' samples. Sequencing was done on a sample of PBMCs. V gene TRBV7-9 combines with J gene TRBJ2-7, with D tentatively TRBD1 or TRBD2 (5 bases each). DNA of the CDR3: TGTGCCAGCAGCTCGGGGTGGGGCGACGAGCAGTACTTC. Encoded protein: CASSSGWGDEQYF.